The clone carrying this TCR beta chain has more than one count but fewer than ten. The data were taken from a study of T cells in Graves' hyperthyroidism and ophthalmopathy. Looking at the study overall: Peripheral blood samples were taken at initial diagnosis, prior to any treatment.

This CDR3 spans 15 amino acids. Germline values: CDR1 ENHRY, CDR2 SYGVKD. Unmatched junction bases numbered 5, after V lost 6 bases and J lost 4 bases. RNA transcripts served as the template for amplifying TCR beta CDR3 regions. The HTBI primer set served for first-round RT-PCR of the TCR CDR3. Using its own MiXCR run on the multiplex PCR reads, TCRdb lists one record per CDR3 protein. The table has roughly 660,000 distinct CDR3 sequences, 15% to 20% seen once. A lack of ophthalmopathy progression within 18 months defined stable Graves' hyperthyroidism. Lactation, pregnancy, other autoimmune disease or uncontrolled infection excluded patients.

This TCR came from a man aged 45-65 years with Graves' hyperthyroidism. Sequencing input: blood. V and J are TRBV10-3 and TRBJ2-7; TRBD2 matches at 14 bases. The CDR3 here is CAISRLAGGPYEQYF. The CDR3 DNA sequence: TGTGCCATCAGCCGACTAGCGGGAGGGCCATACGAGCAGTACTTC.